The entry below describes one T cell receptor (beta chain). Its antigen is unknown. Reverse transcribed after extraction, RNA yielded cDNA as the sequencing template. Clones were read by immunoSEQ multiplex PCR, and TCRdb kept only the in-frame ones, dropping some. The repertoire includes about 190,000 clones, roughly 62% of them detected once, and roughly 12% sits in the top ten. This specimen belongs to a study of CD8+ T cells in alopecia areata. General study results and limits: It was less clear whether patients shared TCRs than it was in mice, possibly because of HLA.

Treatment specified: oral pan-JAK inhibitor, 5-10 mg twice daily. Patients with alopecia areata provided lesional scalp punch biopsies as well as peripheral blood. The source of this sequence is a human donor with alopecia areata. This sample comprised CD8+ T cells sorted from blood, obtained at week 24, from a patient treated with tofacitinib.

DNA of the CDR3: TGTGCCAGCAGCTCACCCAGGACGTCCCGGTTCTATGGCTACACCTTC. Translation gives CASSSPRTSRFYGYTF. The gene calls are TRBV7-2 and TRBJ1-2; D unclear. Germline assignment: CDR1 SGHTA and CDR2 FQGNSA. There are 16 residues in the CDR3. With 4 bases removed from V and 4 bases from J, the gap between germline ends came to 19 bases.